In this sample, the clone carrying this T cell receptor beta chain turned up a few times. No antigen is known for it. These data belong to a study of T-cell memory formation after mild COVID-19. Study at large: For the most part, TCR clusters were specific to one donor.

TCRdb re-called the 5' RACE reads through MiXCR, storing one row per CDR3 protein. The table lists nearly 350,000 distinct CDR3 sequences, around 13% of them singletons, with about 20% in the top ten. Study outcomes and limitations: Some clones that responded were present in memory (sampled pre-infection), which suggests cross-reactive memory joined. Among contracting clones, CD4+ were mainly CM/EM and CD8+ enriched in EMRA. The SARS-CoV-2 specificity of second-wave clones reaching peak at day 37 remained unverified.

Sequenced input: PBMCs or a T cell subset sorted from them (not recorded which). The clonotype originates from a man between 18 and 35 years old who had mild COVID-19 (a few samples of this study predate the infection). Cell type and time point are not known.

CDR3 sequence (DNA): TGTGCCAGCAGTTTAGAGCGGGACAGGGAGGCCGGGGAGCTGTTTTTT. Amino acid sequence: CASSLERDREAGELFF. The V call is TRBV28, the J call TRBJ2-2, with 9 bases fitting TRBD1. This CDR3 region has 16 residues. Germline V gene data show CDR1 as MDHEN and CDR2 as SYDVKM. V trimming: 2 bases; J trimming: 6 bases; junction bases outside the gene matches: 7.